This T cell receptor (beta chain) originates from a study of T cell responses to AZD1222 COVID-19 vaccine. Of note for this clone: Its antigen is still unknown.

General study points: Spike-specific TCR breadth and depth both grew after two AZD1222 doses. Nearly half of the spike-specific TCRs reportedly recognize variant regions that carry no mutations. Clonal diversity may have been underestimated in mostly white British donors.

Libraries were prepared by immunoSEQ multiplex PCR; TCRdb keeps only in-frame clonotypes and omits some of them. Here the sample spans approximately 6,100 clones, about 90% being singletons. The source of this sequence is an adult who received the AZD1222 COVID-19 vaccine. Sequencing was performed on peripheral blood, taken 28 days after the second AZD1222 dose.

The CDR3 loop reads CASSLAGNTGELFF. CDR3 sequence (DNA): TGCGCCAGCAGCTTGGCAGGAAACACCGGGGAGCTGTTTTTT. The V and J genes are TRBV5-1 and TRBJ2-2; D unresolved. Germline CDR1 SGHRS, CDR2 YFSETQ. The length of the CDR3 is 14 residues. V was shortened by 0 bases and J by 2 bases, with 5 bases between the two germline ends.